One and the same sample provided the 29 T cell receptor beta chains below, sequenced in a study of blood T cell repertoires in COVID-19. The repertoire was sequenced with immunoSEQ multiplex PCR; TCRdb's copy has only in-frame clones and lacks some. This sample yields roughly 38,000 clones, of which around four fifths are seen a single time; 14% belongs to the top ten. Sequencing was carried out using peripheral blood. These TCRs come from a human donor in a cohort sampled during active COVID-19.

V usage is TRBV7-2 and J usage is TRBJ2-3; D remains ambiguous. The CDR3 spans 13 residues. The germline V gene encodes CDR1 SGHTA and CDR2 FQGNSA. Trimming removed 10 bases from V and 7 bases from J, with 18 bases in between. DNA of the CDR3: TGTGCCACCTCCCGACTCCCCAACTATACGCAGTATTTT. Its translation is CATSRLPNYTQYF. The entire variable domain, with the rest obtained from reference TRBV7-2 and TRBJ2-3, is as follows: GAGVSQSPSNKVTEKGKDVELRCDPISGHTALYWYRQSLGQGLEFLIYFQGNSAPDKSGLPSDRFSAERTGGSVSTLTIQRTQQEDSAVYLCATSRLPNYTQYFGPGTRLTVL.

J is TRBJ2-7 and V is TRBV9, with 7 positions matching TRBD1. CDR1 is SGDLS, CDR2 YYNGEE, per germline. Germline trimming cut 0 bases from V and 0 bases from J; bases unmatched to any gene: 6. There are 16 residues in the CDR3. CDR3 protein: CASSVDPGQTSYEQYF. The CDR3 DNA sequence: TGTGCCAGCAGCGTAGACCCGGGACAGACCTCCTACGAGCAGTACTTC.

This chain joins TRBV18 and TRBJ2-2; a weak D match, TRBD2 (6 bases). Trimming removed 2 bases from V and 5 bases from J, with 9 bases in between. Germline CDR1 reads KGHSH; CDR2 reads LQKENI. This CDR3 region has 14 residues. DNA for the CDR3: TGTGCCAGCTCACCAGGGGCGGGGACCGGGGAGCTGTTTTTT. It encodes CASSPGAGTGELFF.

The chain combines TRBV4-3 with TRBJ2-3; 7 bases match TRBD2. Trimming removed 1 base from V and 4 bases from J; junction bases left unmatched: 11. The CDR3 has 17 amino acids. Germline CDR1 is LGHNA and CDR2 is YSLEER. CDR3 amino acids: CASSQGGDPGLADTQYF. The CDR3 DNA sequence: TGCGCCAGCAGCCAAGGGGGGGACCCTGGACTAGCAGATACGCAGTATTTT.

This clone has more than one count but fewer than ten. The V call is TRBV4-3, the J call TRBJ2-7; 11 bases fit TRBD1. Germline values: CDR1 LGHNA, CDR2 YSLEER. The CDR3 spans 15 residues. Unmatched junction bases numbered 4, after V lost 0 bases and J lost 6 bases. CDR3 amino acids: CASSQDSGQGAEQYF. DNA for the CDR3: TGCGCCAGCAGCCAAGATAGCGGACAGGGGGCCGAGCAGTACTTC.

V usage is TRBV7-9 and J usage is TRBJ1-2; TRBD1 matches 9 bases. This CDR3 has 13 amino acids. Trimming took 4 bases from V and 7 from J; bases not matched to a gene: 4. Germline lookup yields CDR1 SEHNR and CDR2 FQNEAQ (reference sequence). CDR3 sequence reads: CASSWTGVFGYTF. CDR3 nucleotide sequence: TGTGCCAGCAGCTGGACAGGGGTTTTTGGCTACACCTTC. Full variable domain (remainder filled in from reference TRBV7-9 and TRBJ1-2): DTGVSQNPRHKITKRGQNVTFRCDPISEHNRLYWYRQTLGQGPEFLTYFQNEAQLEKSRLLSDRFSAERPKGSFSTLEIQRTEQGDSAMYLCASSWTGVFGYTFGSGTRLTVV.

The J gene is TRBJ2-2, the V gene TRBV19; 7 nucleotides line up with TRBD1. Germline CDR1 reads LNHDA; CDR2 reads SQIVND (reference sequence). The CDR3 has 14 residues. V lost 5 bases to trimming and J lost 7 bases; unmatched junction nucleotides: 7. The CDR3 coding sequence is TGTGCCAGTAGTCTGGGACAGTACGGCGGGGAGCTGTTTTTT. The encoded protein is CASSLGQYGGELFF.

The V call is TRBV2, the J call TRBJ1-5; 7 nucleotides agree with TRBD1. J lost 3 bases, V lost 6 bases, and 2 bases had no gene match. Germline V CDR1 and CDR2: SNHLY, FYNNEI. The CDR3 totals 13 residues. The DNA for the CDR3 is TGTGCCAGCAGCACAGGGGACAATCAGCCCCAGCATTTT. The encoded protein is CASSTGDNQPQHF.

The chain links TRBV11-3 to TRBJ2-1; no clear D gene. CDR1 is SGHNT, CDR2 YENEEA, per germline. Trimming left V 10 bases short and J 12 bases short, with 16 bases between. The CDR3 is 11 residues long. The CDR3 bases are TGTGCCACCTCCAATGGGCCACGGCAGTTCTTC. Residues: CATSNGPRQFF.

This chain links TRBV5-4 with TRBJ2-3; TRBD2 matches 11 bases. The CDR3 consists of 16 residues. Per the germline V gene, CDR1 is SGHNT and CDR2 is YYREEE (reference sequence). J gave up 9 bases and V 4 bases, and 13 bases lay outside the gene matches. This CDR3 reads CASSPLAGGAAGTQYF. CDR3 bases: TGTGCCAGCAGCCCCTTAGCGGGGGGGGCCGCGGGGACGCAGTATTTT.

This rearrangement joins TRBV12-3 or TRBV12-4 to TRBJ2-5; D uncertain. The CDR3 totals 12 residues. V was pared by 7 bases and J by 5 bases, with 11 bases between. The CDR3 here is CASTGYVETQYF. In nucleotides, the CDR3 is TGTGCCAGCACCGGGTACGTGGAGACCCAGTACTTC.

The rearrangement uses TRBV7-9 and TRBJ2-5; D unresolved. Germline CDR1 reads SEHNR; CDR2 reads FQNEAQ (reference sequence). Trimming left V 4 bases short and J 2 bases short, with 14 bases between. The CDR3 loop spans 15 amino acids. CDR3 amino acids: CASSYIQGAQETQYF. In DNA, the CDR3 is TGTGCCAGCAGCTATATACAAGGAGCACAAGAGACCCAGTACTTC.

This clone was detected a few times. The genes are TRBV30 and TRBJ1-6, with D possibly matching TRBD1 (6 bases). The CDR3 totals 14 residues. V was shortened by 8 bases and J by 10 bases, with 21 bases between the two germline ends. Germline loops: CDR1 GTSNPN, CDR2 SVGIG (reference sequence). The CDR3 nucleotides read TGTGCCGGCAAGCCCAGGGGAACTGCGTCACCCCTCCACTTT. Amino acids: CAGKPRGTASPLHF.

This chain joins TRBV5-6 and TRBJ1-6, with TRBD1 as a possible D gene (5 bases). The V gene's germline CDR1 is SGHDT and CDR2 YYEEEE. The CDR3 runs 15 residues. Trimming left V 4 bases short and J 8 bases short, with 16 bases between. CDR3 loop: CASSPVSGIDSPLHF. Written as DNA, the CDR3 is TGTGCCAGCAGCCCAGTCTCAGGGATTGATTCACCCCTCCACTTT.

V and J are TRBV12-3 or TRBV12-4 and TRBJ1-6, with a tentative D call TRBD1 (5 bases). There are 13 residues in the CDR3. Trimming cost V 6 bases and J 7 bases, with 10 bases left between them. CDR3 residues: CASSNTGNSPLHF. The CDR3 DNA follows: TGTGCCAGCAGCAATACAGGAAATTCACCCCTCCACTTT.

In this sample, this clone turned up a few times. The chain employs TRBV7-9 and TRBJ2-7, with D possibly being TRBD1 (5 bases). The CDR3 is made up of 14 amino acids. V was shortened by 2 bases and J by 4 bases, with 12 bases between the two germline ends. CDR1 SEHNR and CDR2 FQNEAQ come from the germline V gene (reference sequence). The CDR3 DNA follows: TGTGCCAGCAGCTTAAACCAGGGAAGTTACGAGCAGTACTTC. As protein: CASSLNQGSYEQYF.

V gene TRBV4-3 combines with J gene TRBJ1-2; 8 bases align to TRBD1. The CDR3 extends over 19 amino acids. J was trimmed by 1 base and V by 0 bases; bases with no gene match: 13. Germline V gives CDR1 LGHNA, CDR2 YSLEER. CDR3: CASSQDTSGQANLNYGYTF. The CDR3 nucleotides read TGCGCCAGCAGCCAAGACACTTCGGGACAGGCGAATCTTAACTATGGCTACACCTTC.

The chain joins TRBV20-1 to TRBJ2-5, with D unresolved. V was pared by 3 bases and J by 2 bases, with 4 bases between. The germline gives CDR1 DFQATT, CDR2 SNEGSKA (reference sequence). The CDR3 is made up of 11 amino acids. Here the CDR3 reads CSARQQETQYF. As DNA, the CDR3 is TGCAGTGCTAGGCAGCAAGAGACCCAGTACTTC.

The chain is built from TRBV7-2 and TRBJ1-3; the D is unclear. Trimming took 5 bases from V and 4 from J, leaving 15 bases between them. Germline V gene data show CDR1 as SGHTA and CDR2 as FQGNSA. This CDR3 is built from 15 residues. CDR3 residues: CASSPGGFQGNTIYF. CDR3 in DNA: TGTGCCAGCAGCCCCGGCGGGTTCCAAGGAAACACCATATATTTT.

The chain carries TRBV24-1 and TRBJ2-3, with TRBD2 as a possible D gene (7 bases). The V gene's germline CDR1 is KGHDR and CDR2 SFDVKD. Trimming removed 1 base at V and 5 bases at J, with 15 bases between. The CDR3 extends over 16 amino acids. This CDR3 reads CATSDFGGGRLDTQYF. The CDR3 DNA sequence: TGTGCCACCAGTGATTTTGGGGGGGGGCGTTTAGATACGCAGTATTTT.

The chain links TRBV19 to TRBJ1-6; perhaps TRBD1 as D (6 bases). This CDR3 is built from 15 residues. The germline V and J ends were trimmed by 6 bases and 6 bases, with 15 bases remaining between them. The germline V gene has CDR1 LNHDA and CDR2 SQIVND (reference sequence). CDR3 loop: CASSQTTGSNSPLHF. In DNA form, the CDR3 reads TGTGCCAGTAGCCAGACAACAGGGTCTAATTCACCCCTCCACTTT. Variable domain in full (rest from reference TRBV19 and TRBJ1-6): DGGITQSPKYLFRKEGQNVTLSCEQNLNHDAMYWYRQDPGQGLRLIYYSQIVNDFQKGDIAEGYSVSREKKESFPLTVTSAQKNPTAFYLCASSQTTGSNSPLHFGNGTRLTVT.

This chain joins TRBV4-2 and TRBJ2-2, with D tentatively TRBD2 (6 bases). CDR1 is LGHNA and CDR2 is YNFKEQ in the germline V gene. This CDR3 spans 16 amino acids. V lost 7 bases to trimming and J lost 1 base, with 16 bases between them. The CDR3 reads CASNGGRVQNTGELFF. The CDR3 DNA reads as TGTGCCAGCAACGGGGGTAGGGTTCAGAACACCGGGGAGCTGTTTTTT.

The J gene is TRBJ1-4, the V gene TRBV20-1; D remains ambiguous. The CDR3 extends over 11 amino acids. Germline V lookup: CDR1 DFQATT, CDR2 SNEGSKA (reference sequence). Trimming removed 3 bases at V and 4 bases at J, with 3 bases between. CDR3 sequence reads: CSASYNEKLFF. The CDR3 DNA follows: TGCAGTGCTAGTTATAATGAAAAACTGTTTTTT.

V is TRBV11-3 and J is TRBJ1-2, with 9 bases that match TRBD1. Germline V gives CDR1 SGHNT, CDR2 YENEEA. The CDR3 length is 14 residues. With 2 bases clipped from V and 3 bases from J, the junction kept 1 base outside the gene matches. The CDR3 sequence is CASSLRTGDYGYTF. The CDR3, as DNA: TGTGCCAGCAGCTTACGGACAGGGGACTATGGCTACACCTTC.

V is TRBV6-1 and J is TRBJ1-3, with 8 bases fitting TRBD1. Looked up from germline, CDR1 is MNHNS and CDR2 is SASEGT. V was pared by 3 bases and J by 4 bases, with 8 bases of the junction left unmatched. This CDR3 contains 16 residues. CDR3 sequence: CASSELPGQVGNTIYF. As DNA, the CDR3 is TGTGCCAGCAGTGAGCTTCCGGGACAGGTCGGAAACACCATATATTTT.

The chain employs TRBV7-2 and TRBJ1-5; D is perhaps TRBD1 (5 bases). Germline V gene sequence: CDR1 SGHTA, CDR2 FQGNSA. This CDR3 comprises 15 residues. V gave up 2 bases and J gave up 4 bases, with 12 bases separating them. CDR3 sequence reads: CASSLRRGWNQPQHF. CDR3 nucleotide sequence: TGTGCCAGCAGCTTAAGAAGGGGATGGAATCAGCCCCAGCATTTT.

The rearrangement uses TRBV5-4 and TRBJ2-3, with 7 bases identical to TRBD2. V lost 3 bases to trimming and J lost 5 bases; unmatched junction nucleotides: 9. CDR3 size: 15 residues. CDR1 is SGHNT and CDR2 is YYREEE in the germline V gene (reference sequence). CDR3 DNA: TGTGCCAGCAGCTCACCCGGACTAGTGGGAGATACGCAGTATTTT. Its translation is CASSSPGLVGDTQYF.

The chain uses TRBV7-2 and TRBJ2-1; 7 nucleotides match TRBD1. Germline-derived CDR1 and CDR2 are SGHTA and FQGNSA. The CDR3 length is 13 residues. The junction had 7 bases not matched to a gene; V was cut back by 6 bases and J by 8 bases. CDR3 in DNA: TGTGCCAGCAGTTCTTTTACAGGGGATGAGCAGTTCTTC. This encodes CASSSFTGDEQFF. Variable domain in full (rest from reference TRBV7-2 and TRBJ2-1): GAGVSQSPSNKVTEKGKDVELRCDPISGHTALYWYRQSLGQGLEFLIYFQGNSAPDKSGLPSDRFSAERTGGSVSTLTIQRTQQEDSAVYLCASSSFTGDEQFFGPGTRLTVL.

The J gene is TRBJ2-5, the V gene TRBV7-2; 13 nucleotides line up with TRBD2. Per germline, CDR1 SGHTA and CDR2 FQGNSA. Germline trimming cut 1 base from V and 4 bases from J; bases unmatched to any gene: 6. The CDR3 length is 17 residues. The CDR3 nucleotides read TGTGCCAGCAGCTTAGGAGGGACTAGCGGGGTCCGAGAGACCCAGTACTTC. Amino acid sequence: CASSLGGTSGVRETQYF.